These T cell receptor beta chains were read from a single sample in a study of blood T cell repertoires in COVID-19. The protocol was immunoSEQ multiplex PCR, while the TCRdb copy is restricted to in-frame clones and leaves out a portion. The profile shows about 97,000 clones, around 90% of them singletons. Sequenced: peripheral blood. These receptors were collected from a man aged 18 to 30 with acute or convalescent COVID-19. The CDR3 runs from the conserved cysteine through the conserved F or W. The order of the fields is clone size, J gene, D gene, V gene, CDR3 DNA, CDR3 protein. D genes are given only for firm matches. Rows give clone size only sometimes, using once, few, many, or a class for an expanded clone.

clone size: .
J gene: TRBJ1-2
D gene: .
V gene: TRBV6-1
CDR3 DNA: TGTGCCAGCAGTGATAAAGGGAGTGCTAACTATGGCTACACCTTC
CDR3 protein: CASSDKGSANYGYTF

clone size: .
J gene: TRBJ2-1
D gene: TRBD1
V gene: TRBV9
CDR3 DNA: TGTGCCAGCAGCGTAGGGACAGGGGACAATGAGCAGTTCTTC
CDR3 protein: CASSVGTGDNEQFF

clone size: .
J gene: TRBJ2-7
D gene: .
V gene: TRBV9
CDR3 DNA: TGTGCCAGCAGCGTAGCCGGGGACACATACGAGCAGTACTTC
CDR3 protein: CASSVAGDTYEQYF

clone size: .
J gene: TRBJ1-1
D gene: .
V gene: TRBV28
CDR3 DNA: TGTGCCAGCAGACCAGGGCGGTTTGGGGCTTTCTTT
CDR3 protein: CASRPGRFGAFF

clone size: .
J gene: TRBJ2-7
D gene: .
V gene: TRBV29-1
CDR3 DNA: TGCAGCGTTGAACTAAGCGAGCAGTACTTC
CDR3 protein: CSVELSEQYF

clone size: .
J gene: TRBJ1-1
D gene: .
V gene: TRBV9
CDR3 DNA: TGTGCCAGCAGCGGGCCAGGGATCAACACTGAAGCTTTCTTT
CDR3 protein: CASSGPGINTEAFF

clone size: .
J gene: TRBJ2-2
D gene: TRBD2
V gene: TRBV19
CDR3 DNA: TGTGCCAGTACCCTCCTAGCGGGAGGCAACACCGGGGAGCTGTTTTTT
CDR3 protein: CASTLLAGGNTGELFF

clone size: .
J gene: TRBJ1-2
D gene: TRBD1
V gene: TRBV5-4
CDR3 DNA: TGTGCCAGCAGCGCGGGGACAGAGGTGTATGGCTACACCTTC
CDR3 protein: CASSAGTEVYGYTF

clone size: .
J gene: TRBJ2-1
D gene: TRBD2
V gene: TRBV12-5
CDR3 DNA: TGTGCTAGCCGCAAGACTAGCGCAATCCAGTTCTTC
CDR3 protein: CASRKTSAIQFF

clone size: .
J gene: TRBJ1-1
D gene: .
V gene: TRBV19
CDR3 DNA: TGTGCCAGTAGTATGGGCAGGGAAGCTTTCTTT
CDR3 protein: CASSMGREAFF

clone size: .
J gene: TRBJ1-1
D gene: .
V gene: TRBV7-2
CDR3 DNA: TGTGCCAGCAGCTTAAACCCACAGGGATCTGGCACTGAAGCTTTCTTT
CDR3 protein: CASSLNPQGSGTEAFF

clone size: .
J gene: TRBJ1-6
D gene: .
V gene: TRBV10-3
CDR3 DNA: TGTGCCATCAGTGAGTCGACCGGAGGAAACTCCTATAATTCACCCCTCCACTTT
CDR3 protein: CAISESTGGNSYNSPLHF

clone size: .
J gene: TRBJ2-2
D gene: TRBD2
V gene: TRBV7-8
CDR3 DNA: TGTGCCAGCAGCTTCAAGCGGGGGGGGATCGGGGAGCTGTTTTTT
CDR3 protein: CASSFKRGGIGELFF

clone size: .
J gene: TRBJ1-2
D gene: .
V gene: TRBV10-3
CDR3 DNA: TGTGCCATCAGTGAGTCGCGAGGACAGCGTTATGGCTACACCTTC
CDR3 protein: CAISESRGQRYGYTF

clone size: once
J gene: TRBJ1-5
D gene: TRBD1
V gene: TRBV18
CDR3 DNA: TGTGCCAGCTCACCACGAGCGGACAGGGGGAATCAGCCCCAGCATTTT
CDR3 protein: CASSPRADRGNQPQHF

clone size: .
J gene: TRBJ2-2
D gene: TRBD2
V gene: TRBV25-1
CDR3 DNA: TGTGCCAGCAGTGAAAAATACGGGAGGGCCCCGAACACCGGGGAGCTGTTTTTT
CDR3 protein: CASSEKYGRAPNTGELFF

clone size: .
J gene: TRBJ2-3
D gene: TRBD2
V gene: TRBV4-2
CDR3 DNA: TGTGCCAGCAGCCAAGATACTACGGGACTAGCGTCATTTGCAGATACGCAGTATTTT
CDR3 protein: CASSQDTTGLASFADTQYF

clone size: .
J gene: TRBJ2-7
D gene: TRBD2
V gene: TRBV7-8
CDR3 DNA: TGTGCCAGCAGCGAAGGACTAGCGGTCTACGAGCAGTACTTC
CDR3 protein: CASSEGLAVYEQYF

clone size: .
J gene: TRBJ1-2
D gene: TRBD1
V gene: TRBV11-2
CDR3 DNA: TGTGCCAGCAGCCCAAAGAGGGGGGAACGGACAGGGGGCGATGGCTACACCTTC
CDR3 protein: CASSPKRGERTGGDGYTF

clone size: .
J gene: TRBJ2-7
D gene: .
V gene: TRBV20-1
CDR3 DNA: TGCAGTGCTAGTGCGAGGGAATGGGACTACGAGCAGTACTTC
CDR3 protein: CSASAREWDYEQYF

clone size: once
J gene: TRBJ1-4
D gene: .
V gene: TRBV11-2
CDR3 DNA: TGTGCCAGCAGCCCCCGGTCCCACCGGGGAGAAAAACTGTTTTTT
CDR3 protein: CASSPRSHRGEKLFF

clone size: .
J gene: TRBJ2-3
D gene: .
V gene: TRBV12-3/TRBV12-4
CDR3 DNA: TGTGCCAGCAGCACTACTACGCAGTATTTT
CDR3 protein: CASSTTTQYF

clone size: .
J gene: TRBJ2-7
D gene: .
V gene: TRBV20-1
CDR3 DNA: TGCAGTGCTATGCGCCACGAGCAGTACTTC
CDR3 protein: CSAMRHEQYF

clone size: .
J gene: TRBJ1-1
D gene: .
V gene: TRBV18
CDR3 DNA: TGTGCCAGCTTACTCGGGGTAGACACTGAAGCTTTCTTT
CDR3 protein: CASLLGVDTEAFF

clone size: .
J gene: TRBJ2-6
D gene: .
V gene: TRBV7-8
CDR3 DNA: TGTGCCAGCAGCCCGAAGGGGACTGCGAGCTCTGGGGCCAACGTCCTGACTTTC
CDR3 protein: CASSPKGTASSGANVLTF

clone size: .
J gene: TRBJ1-1
D gene: .
V gene: TRBV5-1
CDR3 DNA: TGCGCCAGCAGCTGGCCGGACAGCATGAACACTGAAGCTTTCTTT
CDR3 protein: CASSWPDSMNTEAFF

clone size: .
J gene: TRBJ1-2
D gene: TRBD1
V gene: TRBV19
CDR3 DNA: TGTGCCAGTAGTCCAGGGGGGACTCCAGATAACTATGGCTACACCTTC
CDR3 protein: CASSPGGTPDNYGYTF

clone size: .
J gene: TRBJ2-2
D gene: TRBD1
V gene: TRBV7-2
CDR3 DNA: TGTGCCAGCAGCTTAAGGACAGGGATAACGTACACCGGGGAGCTGTTTTTT
CDR3 protein: CASSLRTGITYTGELFF

clone size: once
J gene: TRBJ2-1
D gene: TRBD1
V gene: TRBV5-4
CDR3 DNA: TGTGCCAGCAGCTCGGGACAGACCCCGTACAATGAGCAGTTCTTC
CDR3 protein: CASSSGQTPYNEQFF

clone size: .
J gene: TRBJ2-7
D gene: TRBD1
V gene: TRBV6-5
CDR3 DNA: TGTGCCAGCAGCCCCGGGACAGCATACGAGCAGTACTTC
CDR3 protein: CASSPGTAYEQYF

clone size: .
J gene: TRBJ1-2
D gene: .
V gene: TRBV10-1
CDR3 DNA: TGCGCCAGCAGCCGCAACGGGGGAAGAAACTATGGCTACACCTTC
CDR3 protein: CASSRNGGRNYGYTF

clone size: .
J gene: TRBJ2-1
D gene: TRBD2
V gene: TRBV5-1
CDR3 DNA: TGCGCCAGCAGCTATTTCCCTACGGCGGGAGCTAAGGATGAGCAGTTCTTC
CDR3 protein: CASSYFPTAGAKDEQFF

clone size: .
J gene: TRBJ1-1
D gene: TRBD1
V gene: TRBV6-5
CDR3 DNA: TGTGCCAGCAGCCGGGACAGGGGGTGGGACACTGAAGCTTTCTTT
CDR3 protein: CASSRDRGWDTEAFF

clone size: .
J gene: TRBJ1-1
D gene: TRBD1
V gene: TRBV6-5
CDR3 DNA: TGTGCCAGCAGTTACACGGCCAGGGGGTACACTGAAGCTTTCTTT
CDR3 protein: CASSYTARGYTEAFF

clone size: .
J gene: TRBJ2-1
D gene: TRBD1
V gene: TRBV19
CDR3 DNA: TGTGCCAGTAGTTTGACAGACAGGGCTTGGATATCCGATGAGCAGTTCTTC
CDR3 protein: CASSLTDRAWISDEQFF

clone size: .
J gene: TRBJ2-5
D gene: TRBD2
V gene: TRBV7-8
CDR3 DNA: TGTGCCAGCAGCTTAGGGGGACTAGCGTCCCATCTTTCGACCCAGTACTTC
CDR3 protein: CASSLGGLASHLSTQYF

clone size: .
J gene: TRBJ2-7
D gene: .
V gene: TRBV5-1
CDR3 DNA: TGCGCCAGCAGCTTGGACACAGCCTACGAGCAGTACTTC
CDR3 protein: CASSLDTAYEQYF

clone size: .
J gene: TRBJ1-3
D gene: .
V gene: TRBV15
CDR3 DNA: TGTGCCACCAGCAGAGTCAGGAAAGACTCTGGAAACACCATATATTTT
CDR3 protein: CATSRVRKDSGNTIYF

clone size: .
J gene: TRBJ1-1
D gene: .
V gene: TRBV5-3
CDR3 DNA: TGTGCCAGAAGCCCACAGGGTTTGGCAGACACTGAAGCTTTCTTT
CDR3 protein: CARSPQGLADTEAFF

clone size: .
J gene: TRBJ1-4
D gene: .
V gene: TRBV29-1
CDR3 DNA: TGCAGCGTTGATATGGGGCAGAATGAAAAACTGTTTTTT
CDR3 protein: CSVDMGQNEKLFF

clone size: once
J gene: TRBJ2-6
D gene: TRBD1
V gene: TRBV7-2
CDR3 DNA: TGTGCCAGCAGCTTAGTATTGGGACAGAAAACGTCTGGGGCCAACGTCCTGACTTTC
CDR3 protein: CASSLVLGQKTSGANVLTF

clone size: .
J gene: TRBJ2-3
D gene: .
V gene: TRBV12-5
CDR3 DNA: TGTGCTAGTGGTTTCCCGGGACAAACCACAGATACGCAGTATTTT
CDR3 protein: CASGFPGQTTDTQYF

clone size: .
J gene: TRBJ1-1
D gene: .
V gene: TRBV6-5
CDR3 DNA: TGTGCCAGCCAGGCAGGGAGGATGAACACTGAAGCTTTCTTT
CDR3 protein: CASQAGRMNTEAFF

clone size: .
J gene: TRBJ1-4
D gene: .
V gene: TRBV19
CDR3 DNA: TGTGCCAGTAGTATACTCGGAGGAATTGAAAAACTGTTTTTT
CDR3 protein: CASSILGGIEKLFF

clone size: .
J gene: TRBJ1-4
D gene: TRBD1
V gene: TRBV6-1
CDR3 DNA: TGTGCCAGCAGTGACCCGGACGGGACAGGGAATGAAAAACTGTTTTTT
CDR3 protein: CASSDPDGTGNEKLFF

clone size: .
J gene: TRBJ1-6
D gene: .
V gene: TRBV30
CDR3 DNA: TGTGCCTGGAGTGTCGCGGGGACGGGCAATTCACCCCTCCACTTT
CDR3 protein: CAWSVAGTGNSPLHF

clone size: .
J gene: TRBJ2-2
D gene: .
V gene: TRBV13
CDR3 DNA: TGTGCCAGCAGCTTATCCAGGGCTGTGAACACCGGGGAGCTGTTTTTT
CDR3 protein: CASSLSRAVNTGELFF

clone size: .
J gene: TRBJ1-2
D gene: TRBD1
V gene: TRBV4-1
CDR3 DNA: TGCGCCAGCAGCCAAGACCGGGAGGTGCTGGGACAGGGGGCAGGGGGCTACACCTTC
CDR3 protein: CASSQDREVLGQGAGGYTF

clone size: once
J gene: TRBJ2-1
D gene: .
V gene: TRBV6-5
CDR3 DNA: TGTGCCAGCAGTTCCCCAGATGAGCAGTTCTTC
CDR3 protein: CASSSPDEQFF

clone size: few
J gene: TRBJ1-6
D gene: TRBD1
V gene: TRBV6-1
CDR3 DNA: TGTGCCAGCAGTGCCCGACAGGGGGCGCGTAATTCACCCCTCCACTTT
CDR3 protein: CASSARQGARNSPLHF

clone size: .
J gene: TRBJ1-5
D gene: .
V gene: TRBV6-5
CDR3 DNA: TGTGCCAGCAGTCCTCTCGGGACACTTATTCAGCCCCAGCATTTT
CDR3 protein: CASSPLGTLIQPQHF

clone size: .
J gene: TRBJ1-4
D gene: TRBD1
V gene: TRBV9
CDR3 DNA: TGTGCCAGCAGCGGACAGGGTTACAATGAAAAACTGTTTTTT
CDR3 protein: CASSGQGYNEKLFF

clone size: .
J gene: TRBJ1-5
D gene: .
V gene: TRBV4-1
CDR3 DNA: TGCGCCAGCAGCCAAGAAGGTTCAGGGTTGTGGCAGCCCCAGCATTTT
CDR3 protein: CASSQEGSGLWQPQHF

clone size: .
J gene: TRBJ2-3
D gene: TRBD2
V gene: TRBV19
CDR3 DNA: TGTGCCAGTAGTATAGAGGGGGGGACAGATACGCAGTATTTT
CDR3 protein: CASSIEGGTDTQYF

clone size: .
J gene: TRBJ1-1
D gene: .
V gene: TRBV12-3/TRBV12-4
CDR3 DNA: TGTGCCAGCAGGCGTACTTCCTACACTGAAGCTTTCTTT
CDR3 protein: CASRRTSYTEAFF

clone size: .
J gene: TRBJ1-2
D gene: TRBD1
V gene: TRBV19
CDR3 DNA: TGTGCCAGTAGTCCTGCCCCGGGACAGGGGGCTGATGGCTACACCTTC
CDR3 protein: CASSPAPGQGADGYTF

clone size: .
J gene: TRBJ1-6
D gene: TRBD1
V gene: TRBV5-1
CDR3 DNA: TGCGCCAGCAGGGCTGGGACAGGGCATAATTCACCCCTCCACTTT
CDR3 protein: CASRAGTGHNSPLHF